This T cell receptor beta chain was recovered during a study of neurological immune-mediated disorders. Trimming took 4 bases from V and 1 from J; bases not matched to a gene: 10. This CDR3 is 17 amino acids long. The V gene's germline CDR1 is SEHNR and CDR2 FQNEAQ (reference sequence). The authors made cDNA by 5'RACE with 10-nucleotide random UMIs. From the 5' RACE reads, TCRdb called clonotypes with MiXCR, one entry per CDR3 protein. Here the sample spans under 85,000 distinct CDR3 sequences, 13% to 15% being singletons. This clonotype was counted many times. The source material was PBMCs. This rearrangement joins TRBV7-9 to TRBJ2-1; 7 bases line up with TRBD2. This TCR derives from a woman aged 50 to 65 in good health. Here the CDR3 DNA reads TGTGCCAGCAGCTCCATACAGCGGGATGGATCCTACAATGAGCAGTTCTTC. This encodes CASSSIQRDGSYNEQFF. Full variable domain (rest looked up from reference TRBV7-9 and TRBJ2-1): DTGVSQNPRHKITKRGQNVTFRCDPISEHNRLYWYRQTLGQGPEFLTYFQNEAQLEKSRLLSDRFSAERPKGSFSTLEIQRTEQGDSAMYLCASSSIQRDGSYNEQFFGPGTRLTVL.